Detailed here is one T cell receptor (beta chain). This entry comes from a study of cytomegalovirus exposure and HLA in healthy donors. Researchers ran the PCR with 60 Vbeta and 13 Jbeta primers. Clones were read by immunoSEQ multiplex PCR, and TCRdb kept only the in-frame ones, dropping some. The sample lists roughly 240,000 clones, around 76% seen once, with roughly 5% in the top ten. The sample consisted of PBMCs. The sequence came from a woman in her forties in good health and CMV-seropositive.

The CDR3 spells CASSLGQGHYEQYF. CDR3 DNA: TGTGCCAGCAGCTTGGGACAGGGGCACTACGAGCAGTACTTC. The gene calls are TRBV5-8 and TRBJ2-7, with TRBD1 matching 8 bases. CDR3 length: 14 residues. V lost 0 bases to trimming and J lost 3 bases; unmatched junction nucleotides: 2. Looked up from germline, CDR1 is SGHTS and CDR2 is YDEGEE.